This TCR beta chain was recovered during a study of blood T cell repertoires in COVID-19. Overall study: COVID-19 samples from acute and convalescent phases originated in the United States, Italy and Spain. T cells, B-cell-depleted T cells, or PBMCs provided the cDNA or gDNA that served as material.

Trimming removed 1 base from V and 10 bases from J, with 8 bases in between. CDR1 is LNHDA, CDR2 SQIVND, per germline (reference sequence). The CDR3 contains 13 residues. Under the authors' procedure: Estimated nucleated cell counts came from reference gene primer amplification. Profiled with immunoSEQ multiplex PCR; TCRdb holds only in-frame clones, not every one. Clone size and V and J calls were adopted from that table, with D and trimming inferred from the DNA. The repertoire includes over 80,000 clones, 90% to 95% of them detected once, and around 1.6% sits in the top ten. The specimen was peripheral blood. The V call is TRBV19, the J call TRBJ1-6, with D hard to call. This TCR came from a man in his sixties with acute or convalescent COVID-19. In nucleotides, the CDR3 is TGTGCCAGTAGTATAGGGGCTTGGTCACCCCTCCACTTT. Translation: CASSIGAWSPLHF.